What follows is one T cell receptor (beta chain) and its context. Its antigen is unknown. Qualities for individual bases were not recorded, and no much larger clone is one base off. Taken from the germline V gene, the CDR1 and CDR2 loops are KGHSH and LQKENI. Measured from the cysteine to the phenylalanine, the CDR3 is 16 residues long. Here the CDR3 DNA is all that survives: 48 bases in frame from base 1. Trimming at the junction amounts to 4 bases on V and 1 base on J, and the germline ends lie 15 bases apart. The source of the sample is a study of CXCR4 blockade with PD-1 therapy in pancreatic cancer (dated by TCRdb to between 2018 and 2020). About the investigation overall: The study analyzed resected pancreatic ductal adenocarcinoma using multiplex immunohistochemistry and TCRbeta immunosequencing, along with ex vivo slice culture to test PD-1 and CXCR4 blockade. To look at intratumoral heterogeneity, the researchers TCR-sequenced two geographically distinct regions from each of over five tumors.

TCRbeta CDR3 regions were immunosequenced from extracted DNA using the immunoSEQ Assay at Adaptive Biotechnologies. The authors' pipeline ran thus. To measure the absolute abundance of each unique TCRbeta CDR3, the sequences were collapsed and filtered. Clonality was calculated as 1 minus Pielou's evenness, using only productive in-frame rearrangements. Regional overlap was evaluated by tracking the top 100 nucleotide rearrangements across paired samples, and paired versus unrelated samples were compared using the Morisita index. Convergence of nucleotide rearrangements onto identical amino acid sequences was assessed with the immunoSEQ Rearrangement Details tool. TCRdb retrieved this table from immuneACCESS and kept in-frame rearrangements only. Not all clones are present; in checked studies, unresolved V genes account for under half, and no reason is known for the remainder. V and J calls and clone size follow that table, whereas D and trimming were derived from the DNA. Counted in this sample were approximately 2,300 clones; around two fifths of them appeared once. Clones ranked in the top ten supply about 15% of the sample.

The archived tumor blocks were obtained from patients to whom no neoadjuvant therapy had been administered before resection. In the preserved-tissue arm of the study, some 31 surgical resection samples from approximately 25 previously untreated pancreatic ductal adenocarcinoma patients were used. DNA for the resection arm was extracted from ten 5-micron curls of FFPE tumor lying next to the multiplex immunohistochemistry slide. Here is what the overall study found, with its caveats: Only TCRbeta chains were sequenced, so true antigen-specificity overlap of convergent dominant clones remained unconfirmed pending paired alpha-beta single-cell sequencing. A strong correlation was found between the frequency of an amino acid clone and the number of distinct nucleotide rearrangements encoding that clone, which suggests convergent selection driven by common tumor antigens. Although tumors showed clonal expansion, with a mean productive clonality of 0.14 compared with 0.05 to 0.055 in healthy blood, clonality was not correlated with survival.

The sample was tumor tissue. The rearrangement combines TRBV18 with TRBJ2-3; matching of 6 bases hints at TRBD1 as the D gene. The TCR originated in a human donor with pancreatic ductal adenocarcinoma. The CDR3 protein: CASSRLQGRRTDTQYF. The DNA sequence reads TGTGCCAGCTCACGACTCCAGGGGCGACGCACAGATACGCAGTATTTT. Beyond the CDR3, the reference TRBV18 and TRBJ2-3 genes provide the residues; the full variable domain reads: NAGVMQNPRHLVRRRGQEARLRCSPMKGHSHVYWYRQLPEEGLKFMVYLQKENIIDESGMPKERFSAEFPKEGPSILRIQQVVRGDSAAYFCASSRLQGRRTDTQYFGPGTRLTVL.